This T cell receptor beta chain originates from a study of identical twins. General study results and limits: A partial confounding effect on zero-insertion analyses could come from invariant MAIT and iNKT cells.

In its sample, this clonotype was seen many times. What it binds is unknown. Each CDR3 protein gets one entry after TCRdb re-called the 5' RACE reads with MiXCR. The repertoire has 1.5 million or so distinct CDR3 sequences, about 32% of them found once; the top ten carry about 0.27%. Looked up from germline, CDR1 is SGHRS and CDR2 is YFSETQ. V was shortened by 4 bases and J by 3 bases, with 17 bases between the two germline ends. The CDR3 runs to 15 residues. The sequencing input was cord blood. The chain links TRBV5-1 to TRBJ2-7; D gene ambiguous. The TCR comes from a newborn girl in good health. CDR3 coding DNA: TGCGCCAGCAGCCTCCGCCGGGTAATGATCTACGAGCAGTACTTC. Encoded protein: CASSLRRVMIYEQYF.